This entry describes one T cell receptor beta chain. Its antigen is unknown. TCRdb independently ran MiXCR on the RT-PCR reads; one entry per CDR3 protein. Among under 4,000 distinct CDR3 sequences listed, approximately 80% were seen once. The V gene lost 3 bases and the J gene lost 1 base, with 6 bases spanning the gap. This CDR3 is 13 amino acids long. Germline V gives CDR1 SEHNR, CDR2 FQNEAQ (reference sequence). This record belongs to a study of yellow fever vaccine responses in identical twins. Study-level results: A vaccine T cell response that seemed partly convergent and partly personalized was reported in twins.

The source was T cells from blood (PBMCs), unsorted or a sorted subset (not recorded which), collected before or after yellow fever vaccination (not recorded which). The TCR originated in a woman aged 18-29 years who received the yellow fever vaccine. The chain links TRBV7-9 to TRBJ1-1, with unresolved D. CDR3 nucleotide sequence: TGTGCCAGCAGCTTTAGTCCGAACACTGAAGCTTTCTTT. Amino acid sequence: CASSFSPNTEAFF.